One TCR beta chain is described in this entry. Its specificity is not known. Cultured CD4+ T-cell DNA underwent Oncomine TCR Beta short-read sequencing. TCRdb analysed the PCR reads with MiXCR anew, one entry per CDR3 protein. The sample carries around 21,000 distinct CDR3 sequences, about half recorded once. With 5 bases removed from V and 1 base from J, the gap between germline ends came to 16 bases. Germline V gene lookup returns CDR1 SGHTA and CDR2 FQGTGA. The CDR3 extends over 16 amino acids. The treatment: approximately 9-day PBMC culture with coronavirus spike peptide pools or control peptides (ViraFEST assay). This sample is drawn from a study of vaccination and CD4 T cells after COVID-19. The wider study: Two-dose vaccination with either BNT162b2 or mRNA-1273 was given to participants. Overlapping spike peptides served as the stimulus for the cells. These peptides came from SARS-CoV-2 and from the common cold coronaviruses HCoV-NL63, HCoV-OC43 and HCoV-229E.

This TCR derives from a human donor who had recovered from COVID-19. The chain employs TRBV7-3 and TRBJ2-3, with TRBD1 as a possible D gene (6 bases). The sequenced sample was CD4+ T cells from blood, cultured in vitro. For the CDR3, the DNA is TGTGCCAGCAGCCCCGAAGGTTGGGGGCGCACAGATACGCAGTATTTT. This sequence encodes CASSPEGWGRTDTQYF. Looking up the rest from reference TRBV7-3 and TRBJ2-3 gives the full variable domain: GAGVSQTPSNKVTEKGKYVELRCDPISGHTALYWYRQSLGQGPEFLIYFQGTGAADDSGLPNDRFFAVRPEGSVSTLKIQRTERGDSAVYLCASSPEGWGRTDTQYFGPGTRLTVL.